The present TCR beta chain was sequenced within a study of T cell repertoires in cytomegalovirus infection. Study-wide findings and caveats: Predominance within the ex vivo response was attributable to HLA-C-restricted CMV-specific TCR beta clonotypes.

Of note for this clonotype: Its antigen is not known.

The CDR3 totals 15 residues. V was cut by 4 bases and J by 1 base, with 13 bases left in between. The V gene's germline CDR1 is SNHLY and CDR2 FYNNEI. TCRdb processed the reads anew with MiXCR; each CDR3 protein has one entry. The data hold 450,000 to 600,000 distinct CDR3 sequences, with about 42% observed a single time. This TCR came from a human donor in good health (CMV status not recorded). Some clones in this sample may be carry-over from other donors' samples. This material consisted of cultured PBMCs, taken from culture after CMV antigen stimulation. The rearrangement joins TRBV2 to TRBJ1-2; a possible D gene is TRBD1 (5 bases). The CDR3 loop is CASSGGGRGNYGYTF. Written as DNA, the CDR3 is TGTGCCAGCAGTGGGGGGGGGAGAGGTAACTATGGCTACACCTTC.